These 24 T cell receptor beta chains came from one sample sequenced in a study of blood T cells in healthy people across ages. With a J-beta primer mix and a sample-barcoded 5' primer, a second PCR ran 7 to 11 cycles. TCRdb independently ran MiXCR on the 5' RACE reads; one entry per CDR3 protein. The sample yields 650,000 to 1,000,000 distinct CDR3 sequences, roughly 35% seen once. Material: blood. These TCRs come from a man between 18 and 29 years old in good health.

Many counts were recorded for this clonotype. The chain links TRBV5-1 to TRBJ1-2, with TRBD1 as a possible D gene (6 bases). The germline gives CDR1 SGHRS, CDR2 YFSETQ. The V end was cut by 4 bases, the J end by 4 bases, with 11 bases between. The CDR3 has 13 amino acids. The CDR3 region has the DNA TGCGCCAGCAGCCCCACAGGGCTCTATGGCTACACCTTC. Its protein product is CASSPTGLYGYTF.

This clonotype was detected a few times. The CDR3 DNA sequence: TGTGCCAGCAGGCGGGGGGGCGCAGGGGTCACAGATACGCAGTATTTT. Translation: CASRRGGAGVTDTQYF. The rearrangement joins TRBV12-3 or TRBV12-4 to TRBJ2-3, with 9 bases that match TRBD2. The CDR3 runs 16 residues. V shed 6 bases and J 2 bases; nucleotides not matched to a gene: 9.

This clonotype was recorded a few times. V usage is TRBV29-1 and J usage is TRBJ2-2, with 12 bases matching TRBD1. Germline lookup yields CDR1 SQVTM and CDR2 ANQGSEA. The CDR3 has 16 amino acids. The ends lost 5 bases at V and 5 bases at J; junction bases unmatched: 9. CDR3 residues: CSVTVGTGGETGELFF. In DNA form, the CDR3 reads TGCAGCGTTACAGTTGGGACAGGGGGCGAAACCGGGGAGCTGTTTTTT.

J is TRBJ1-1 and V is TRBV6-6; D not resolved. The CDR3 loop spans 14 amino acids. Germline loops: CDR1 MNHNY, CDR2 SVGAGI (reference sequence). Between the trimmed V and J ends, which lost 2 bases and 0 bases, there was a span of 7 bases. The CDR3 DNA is TGTGCCAGCAGTTACGGGGAAATGAACACTGAAGCTTTCTTT. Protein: CASSYGEMNTEAFF.

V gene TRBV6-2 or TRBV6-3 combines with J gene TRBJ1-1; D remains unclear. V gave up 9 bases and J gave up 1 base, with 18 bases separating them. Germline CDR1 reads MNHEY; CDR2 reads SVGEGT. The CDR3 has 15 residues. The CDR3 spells CASSELKNTNTEAFF. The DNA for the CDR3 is TGTGCCAGTTCGGAGCTCAAAAACACGAACACTGAAGCTTTCTTT.

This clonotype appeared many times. This CDR3 reads CASSLAGGNEKLFF. The CDR3 region has the DNA TGTGCCAGCAGCCTGGCAGGGGGTAATGAAAAACTGTTTTTT. The chain joins TRBV12-3 or TRBV12-4 to TRBJ1-4; TRBD1 aligns across 7 bases. The trim removed 6 bases at V and 4 bases at J, leaving 5 bases unmatched. This CDR3 region has 14 residues.

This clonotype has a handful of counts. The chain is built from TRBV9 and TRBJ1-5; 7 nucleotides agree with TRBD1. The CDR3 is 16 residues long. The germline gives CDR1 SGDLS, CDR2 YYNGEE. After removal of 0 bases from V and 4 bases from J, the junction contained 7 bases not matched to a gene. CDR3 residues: CASSVEGGGINQPQHF. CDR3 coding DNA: TGTGCCAGCAGCGTAGAGGGAGGGGGCATTAATCAGCCCCAGCATTTT.

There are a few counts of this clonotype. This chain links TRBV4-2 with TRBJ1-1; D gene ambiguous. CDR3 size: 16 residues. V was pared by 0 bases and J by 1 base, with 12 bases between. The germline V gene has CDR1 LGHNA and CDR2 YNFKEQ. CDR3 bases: TGTGCCAGCAGCCAAGAAGACGGAAACCGGAACACTGAAGCTTTCTTT. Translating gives CASSQEDGNRNTEAFF.

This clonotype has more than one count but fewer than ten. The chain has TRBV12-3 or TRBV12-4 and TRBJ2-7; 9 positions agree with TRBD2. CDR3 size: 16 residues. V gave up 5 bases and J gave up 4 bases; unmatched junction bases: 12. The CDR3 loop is CASSPTVAGAQYEQYF. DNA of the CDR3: TGTGCCAGCAGTCCTACCGTAGCGGGGGCACAGTACGAGCAGTACTTC.

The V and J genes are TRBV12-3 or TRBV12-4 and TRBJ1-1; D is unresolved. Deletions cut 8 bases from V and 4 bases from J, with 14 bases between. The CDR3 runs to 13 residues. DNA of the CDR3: TGTGCCAGCGGAAGATCACGGGGCACTGAAGCTTTCTTT. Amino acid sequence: CASGRSRGTEAFF.

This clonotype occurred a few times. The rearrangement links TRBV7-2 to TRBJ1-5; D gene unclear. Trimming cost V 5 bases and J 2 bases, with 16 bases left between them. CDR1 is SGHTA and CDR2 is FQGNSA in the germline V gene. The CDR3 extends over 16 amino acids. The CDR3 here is CASSLEDRVGNQPQHF. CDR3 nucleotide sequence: TGTGCCAGCAGCCTAGAAGATCGGGTTGGCAATCAGCCCCAGCATTTT.

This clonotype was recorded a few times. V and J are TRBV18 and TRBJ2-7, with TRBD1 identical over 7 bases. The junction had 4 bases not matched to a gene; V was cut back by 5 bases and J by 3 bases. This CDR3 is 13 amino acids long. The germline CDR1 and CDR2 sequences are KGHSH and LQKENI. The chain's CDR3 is CASSETGLYEQYF. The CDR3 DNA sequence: TGTGCCAGCTCAGAGACAGGGCTCTACGAGCAGTACTTC. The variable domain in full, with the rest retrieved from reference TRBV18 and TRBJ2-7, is NAGVMQNPRHLVRRRGQEARLRCSPMKGHSHVYWYRQLPEEGLKFMVYLQKENIIDESGMPKERFSAEFPKEGPSILRIQQVVRGDSAAYFCASSETGLYEQYFGPGTRLTVT.

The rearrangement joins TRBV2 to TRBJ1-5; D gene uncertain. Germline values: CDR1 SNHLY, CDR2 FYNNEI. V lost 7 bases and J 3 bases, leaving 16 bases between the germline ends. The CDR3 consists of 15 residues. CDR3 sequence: CASTPGEADNQPQHF. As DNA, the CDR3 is TGTGCCAGCACCCCCGGGGAGGCGGACAATCAGCCCCAGCATTTT.

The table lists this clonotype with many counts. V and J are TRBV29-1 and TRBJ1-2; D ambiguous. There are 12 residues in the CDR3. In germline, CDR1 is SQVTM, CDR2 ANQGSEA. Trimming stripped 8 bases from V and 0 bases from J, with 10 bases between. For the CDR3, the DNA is TGCAGCCTCCGAGAGTCTAACTATGGCTACACCTTC. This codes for CSLRESNYGYTF.

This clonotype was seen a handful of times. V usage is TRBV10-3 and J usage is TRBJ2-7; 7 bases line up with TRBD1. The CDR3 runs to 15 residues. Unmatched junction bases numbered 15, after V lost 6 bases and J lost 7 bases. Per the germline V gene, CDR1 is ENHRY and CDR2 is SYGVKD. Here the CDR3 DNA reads TGTGCCATCAGATCAGGGGGAAGCTCCTACAATGAGCAGTACTTC. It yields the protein CAIRSGGSSYNEQYF.

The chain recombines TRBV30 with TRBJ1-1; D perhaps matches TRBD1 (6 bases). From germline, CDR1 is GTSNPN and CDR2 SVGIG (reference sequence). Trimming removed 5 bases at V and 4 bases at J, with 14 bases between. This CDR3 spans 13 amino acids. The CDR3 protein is CAWARGHSTEAFF. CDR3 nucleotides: TGTGCCTGGGCCAGGGGCCACAGCACTGAAGCTTTCTTT.

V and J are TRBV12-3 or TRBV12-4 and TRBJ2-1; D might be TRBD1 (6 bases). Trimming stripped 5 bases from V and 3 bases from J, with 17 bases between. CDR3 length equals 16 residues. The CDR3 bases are TGTGCCAGCAGTGATACCGGGACAACTATCTACAATGAGCAGTTCTTC. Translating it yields CASSDTGTTIYNEQFF.

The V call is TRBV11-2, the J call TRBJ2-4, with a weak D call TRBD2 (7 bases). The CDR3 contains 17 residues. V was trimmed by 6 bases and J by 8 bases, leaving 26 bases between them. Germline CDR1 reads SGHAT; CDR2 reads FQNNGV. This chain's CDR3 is CASRTVGGARVRDIQYF. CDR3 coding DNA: TGTGCCAGCAGAACCGTGGGGGGGGCGCGGGTACGAGACATTCAGTACTTC.

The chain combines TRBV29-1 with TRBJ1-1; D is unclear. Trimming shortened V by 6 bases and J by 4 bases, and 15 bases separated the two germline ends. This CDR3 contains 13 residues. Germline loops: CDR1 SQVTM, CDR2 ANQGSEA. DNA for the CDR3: TGCAGCGTCGAGGGCAGGTTTTCCACTGAAGCTTTCTTT. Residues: CSVEGRFSTEAFF.

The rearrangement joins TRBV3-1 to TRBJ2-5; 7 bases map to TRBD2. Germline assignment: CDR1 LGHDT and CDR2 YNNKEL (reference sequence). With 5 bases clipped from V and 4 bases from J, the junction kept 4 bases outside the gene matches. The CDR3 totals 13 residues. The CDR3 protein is CASSNGGGETQYF. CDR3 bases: TGTGCCAGCAGCAATGGCGGGGGAGAGACCCAGTACTTC.

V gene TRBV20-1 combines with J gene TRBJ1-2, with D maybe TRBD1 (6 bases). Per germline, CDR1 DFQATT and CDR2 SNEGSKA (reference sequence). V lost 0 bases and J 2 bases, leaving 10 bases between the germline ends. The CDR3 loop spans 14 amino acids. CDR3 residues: CSAREQTGNYGYTF. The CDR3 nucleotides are TGCAGTGCTAGAGAGCAGACAGGCAACTATGGCTACACCTTC.

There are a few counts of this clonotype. The CDR3 nucleotides are TGCAGTGCTAGAGATGGGTACAGAGACTACGAGCAGTACTTC. Its translation is CSARDGYRDYEQYF. V usage is TRBV20-1 and J usage is TRBJ2-7; D is undetermined. The ends were cut back, 0 bases at V and 3 bases at J, with 12 bases in the middle. Germline CDR1 reads DFQATT; CDR2 reads SNEGSKA (reference sequence). The CDR3 sequence is 14 residues long.

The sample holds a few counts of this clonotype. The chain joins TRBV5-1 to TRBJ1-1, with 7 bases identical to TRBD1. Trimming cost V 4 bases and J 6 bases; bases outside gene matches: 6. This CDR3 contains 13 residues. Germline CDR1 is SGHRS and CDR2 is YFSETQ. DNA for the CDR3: TGCGCCAGCAGCAAGACAGGGTCTCCTGAAGCTTTCTTT. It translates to CASSKTGSPEAFF.

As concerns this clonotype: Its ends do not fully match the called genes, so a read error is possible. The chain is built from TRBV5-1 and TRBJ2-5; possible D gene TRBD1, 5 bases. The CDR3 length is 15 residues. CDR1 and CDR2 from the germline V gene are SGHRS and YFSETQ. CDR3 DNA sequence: TGCGCCGGCAGCTTGGATAACAGGCCCCAAGAGACCCAGTACTTC. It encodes CAGSLDNRPQETQYF.